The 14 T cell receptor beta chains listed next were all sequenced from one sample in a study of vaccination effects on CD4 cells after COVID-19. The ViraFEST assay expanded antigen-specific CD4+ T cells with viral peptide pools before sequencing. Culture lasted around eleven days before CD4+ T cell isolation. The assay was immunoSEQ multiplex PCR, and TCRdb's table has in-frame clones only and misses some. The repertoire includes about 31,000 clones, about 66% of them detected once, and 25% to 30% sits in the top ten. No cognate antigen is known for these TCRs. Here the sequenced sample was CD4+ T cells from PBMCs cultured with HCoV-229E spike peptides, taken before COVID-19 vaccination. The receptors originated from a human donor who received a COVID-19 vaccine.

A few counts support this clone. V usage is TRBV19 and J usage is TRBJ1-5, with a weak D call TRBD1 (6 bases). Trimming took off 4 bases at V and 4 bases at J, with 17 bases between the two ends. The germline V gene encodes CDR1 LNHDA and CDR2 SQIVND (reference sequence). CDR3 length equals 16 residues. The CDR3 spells CASSTTWGPGNQPQHF. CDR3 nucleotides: TGTGCCAGTAGTACGACCTGGGGGCCCGGAAATCAGCCCCAGCATTTT.

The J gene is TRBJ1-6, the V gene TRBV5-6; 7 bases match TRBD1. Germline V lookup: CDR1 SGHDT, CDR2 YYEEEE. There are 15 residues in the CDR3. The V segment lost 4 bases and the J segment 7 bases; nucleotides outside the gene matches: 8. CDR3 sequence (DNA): TGTGCCAGCAGCCCATACAGGGGTGGAAATTCACCCCTCCACTTT. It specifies CASSPYRGGNSPLHF. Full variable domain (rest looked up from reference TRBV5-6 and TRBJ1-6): DAGVTQSPTHLIKTRGQQVTLRCSPKSGHDTVSWYQQALGQGPQFIFQYYEEEERQRGNFPDRFSGHQFPNYSSELNVNALLLGDSALYLCASSPYRGGNSPLHFGNGTRLTVT.

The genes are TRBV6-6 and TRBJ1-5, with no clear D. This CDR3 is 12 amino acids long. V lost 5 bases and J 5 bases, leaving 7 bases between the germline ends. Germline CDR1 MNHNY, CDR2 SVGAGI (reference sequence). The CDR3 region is CASSQGYQPQHF. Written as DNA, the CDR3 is TGTGCCAGCAGTCAAGGTTATCAGCCCCAGCATTTT.

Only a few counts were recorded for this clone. This chain's CDR3 is CASSQNPGTAQETQYF. Here the CDR3 DNA reads TGTGCCAGCAGCCAAAACCCCGGGACTGCACAAGAGACCCAGTACTTC. The chain is built from TRBV3-1 (or the pseudogene TRBV3-2) and TRBJ2-5, with D tentatively TRBD2 (6 bases). CDR3 length equals 16 residues. Between the trimmed V and J ends, which lost 2 bases and 2 bases, there was a span of 15 bases. Germline loops: CDR1 LGHDT, CDR2 YNNKEL (reference sequence).

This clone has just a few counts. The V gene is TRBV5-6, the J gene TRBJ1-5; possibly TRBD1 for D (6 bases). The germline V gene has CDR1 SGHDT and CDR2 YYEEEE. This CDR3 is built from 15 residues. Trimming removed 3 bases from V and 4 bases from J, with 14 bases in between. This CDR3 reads CASSWGTGINQPQHF. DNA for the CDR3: TGTGCCAGCAGCTGGGGAACAGGGATTAATCAGCCCCAGCATTTT.

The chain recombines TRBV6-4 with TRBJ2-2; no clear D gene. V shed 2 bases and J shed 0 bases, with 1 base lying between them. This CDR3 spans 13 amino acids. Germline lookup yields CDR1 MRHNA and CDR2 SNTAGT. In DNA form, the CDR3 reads TGTGCCAGCAGTGACCCGAACACCGGGGAGCTGTTTTTT. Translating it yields CASSDPNTGELFF.

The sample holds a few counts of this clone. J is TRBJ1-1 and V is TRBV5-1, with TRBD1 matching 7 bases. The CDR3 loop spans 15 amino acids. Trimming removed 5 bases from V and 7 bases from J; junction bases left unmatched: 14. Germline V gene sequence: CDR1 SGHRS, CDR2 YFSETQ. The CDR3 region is CASSQMDRSFGEAFF. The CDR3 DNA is TGCGCCAGCAGTCAAATGGACAGGAGCTTCGGTGAAGCTTTCTTT. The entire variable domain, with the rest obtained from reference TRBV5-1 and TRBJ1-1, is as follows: KAGVTQTPRYLIKTRGQQVTLSCSPISGHRSVSWYQQTPGQGLQFLFEYFSETQRNKGNFPGRFSGRQFSNSRSEMNVSTLELGDSALYLCASSQMDRSFGEAFFGQGTRLTVV.

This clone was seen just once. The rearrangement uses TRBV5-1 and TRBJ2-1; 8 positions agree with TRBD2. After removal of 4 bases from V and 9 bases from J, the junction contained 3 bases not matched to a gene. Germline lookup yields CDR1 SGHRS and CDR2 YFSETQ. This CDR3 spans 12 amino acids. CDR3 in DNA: TGCGCCAGCAGCCAGACTAGCGTTGAGCAGTTCTTC. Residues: CASSQTSVEQFF.

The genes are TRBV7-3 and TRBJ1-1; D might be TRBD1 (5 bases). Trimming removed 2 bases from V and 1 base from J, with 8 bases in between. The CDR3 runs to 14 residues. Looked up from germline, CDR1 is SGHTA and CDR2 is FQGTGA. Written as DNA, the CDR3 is TGTGCCAGCAGCTTAGGGGGTCGGAACACTGAAGCTTTCTTT. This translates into CASSLGGRNTEAFF.

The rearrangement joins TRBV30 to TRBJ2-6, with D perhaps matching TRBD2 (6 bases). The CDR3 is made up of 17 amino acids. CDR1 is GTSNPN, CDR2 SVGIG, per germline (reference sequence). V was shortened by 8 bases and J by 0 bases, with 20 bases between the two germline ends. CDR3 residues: CAREFGTLSSGANVLTF. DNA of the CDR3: TGTGCCCGGGAGTTCGGGACCCTGAGCTCTGGGGCCAACGTCCTGACTTTC.

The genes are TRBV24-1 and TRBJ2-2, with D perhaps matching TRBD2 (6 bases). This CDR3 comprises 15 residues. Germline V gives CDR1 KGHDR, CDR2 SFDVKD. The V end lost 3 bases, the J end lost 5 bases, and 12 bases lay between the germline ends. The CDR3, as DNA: TGTGCCACCAGTGATCCGGTTGGGGGGACCGGGGAGCTGTTTTTT. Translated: CATSDPVGGTGELFF.

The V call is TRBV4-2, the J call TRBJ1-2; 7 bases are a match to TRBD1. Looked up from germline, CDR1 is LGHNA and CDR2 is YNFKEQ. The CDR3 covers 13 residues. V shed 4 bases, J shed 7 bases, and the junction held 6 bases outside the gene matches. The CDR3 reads CASSRTGDSGYTF. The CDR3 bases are TGTGCCAGCAGCCGAACAGGGGACTCTGGCTACACCTTC.

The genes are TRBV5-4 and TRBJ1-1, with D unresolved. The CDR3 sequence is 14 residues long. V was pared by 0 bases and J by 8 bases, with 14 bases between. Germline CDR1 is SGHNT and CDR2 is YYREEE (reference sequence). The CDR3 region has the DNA TGTGCCAGCAGCTTGGAGGTTGTCGGGCCGGAAGCTTTCTTT. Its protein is CASSLEVVGPEAFF.

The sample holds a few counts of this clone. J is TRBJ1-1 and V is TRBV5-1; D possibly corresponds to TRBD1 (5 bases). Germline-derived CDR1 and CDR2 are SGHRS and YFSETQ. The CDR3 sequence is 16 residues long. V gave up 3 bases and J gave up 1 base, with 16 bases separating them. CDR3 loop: CASSSGTLARNTEAFF. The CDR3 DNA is TGCGCCAGCAGCTCGGGGACCCTGGCCCGGAACACTGAAGCTTTCTTT.